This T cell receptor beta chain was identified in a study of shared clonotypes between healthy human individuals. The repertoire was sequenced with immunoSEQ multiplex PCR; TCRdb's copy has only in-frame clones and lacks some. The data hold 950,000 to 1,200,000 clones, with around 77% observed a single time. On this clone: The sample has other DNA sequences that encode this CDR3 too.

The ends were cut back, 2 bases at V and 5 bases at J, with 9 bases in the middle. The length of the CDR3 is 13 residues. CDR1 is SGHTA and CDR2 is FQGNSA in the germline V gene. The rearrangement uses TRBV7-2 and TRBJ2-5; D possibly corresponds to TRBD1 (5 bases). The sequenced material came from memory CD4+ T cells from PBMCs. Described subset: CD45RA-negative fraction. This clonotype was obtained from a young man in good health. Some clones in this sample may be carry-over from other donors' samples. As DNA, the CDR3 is TGTGCCAGCAGCTTACAGGGTCTGGAGACCCAGTACTTC. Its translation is CASSLQGLETQYF.